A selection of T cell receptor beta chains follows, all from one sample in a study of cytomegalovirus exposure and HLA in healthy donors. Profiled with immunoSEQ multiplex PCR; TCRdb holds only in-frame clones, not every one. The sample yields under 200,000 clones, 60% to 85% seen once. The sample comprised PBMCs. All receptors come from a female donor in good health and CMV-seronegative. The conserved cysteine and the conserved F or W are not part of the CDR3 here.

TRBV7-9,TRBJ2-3,ASSPSSGGRTDTQY
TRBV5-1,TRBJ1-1,ASSLARTGVDTEAF
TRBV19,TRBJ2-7,ASSITGSVISYEQY
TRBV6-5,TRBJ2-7,ASRDRGPYEQY
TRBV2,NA,ASSALRGGYEQY
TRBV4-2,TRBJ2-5,ASSHPTQGSSKETQY
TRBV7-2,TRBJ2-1,ASSLPRTSGGSEQF
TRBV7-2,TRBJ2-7,ASSLSQGSVEQY
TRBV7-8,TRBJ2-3,ASSLGWTGSTDTQY
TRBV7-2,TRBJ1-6,ASSSHRGLKSPLH
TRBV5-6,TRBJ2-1,ASSLGQGMNEQF
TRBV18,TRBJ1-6,ASSPPGREDSPLH
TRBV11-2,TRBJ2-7,ASSLPGKVYEQY
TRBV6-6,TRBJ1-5,ASSADRPDPAQPQH
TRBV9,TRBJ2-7,ASSLGTGGEIDEQY